This passage covers 13 T cell receptor beta chains from one sample sequenced in a study of cytomegalovirus exposure and HLA in healthy donors (dated by TCRdb to the late 2010s). Libraries came from the immunoSEQ multiplex PCR assay. The multiplex PCR relied on a mix of 60 forward primers for TCR Vbeta segments and 13 reverse primers for TCR Jbeta segments. The source is immuneACCESS, and TCRdb retained only in-frame sequences with V and J called. Part of the clones is not carried over; for the studies checked, unresolved V genes explain less than half of this, and the remainder is unexplained. The sample table holds under 150,000 clones, of which 60% to 85% were seen once. The ten largest clones take up roughly 1.3% of the sample. Sequences were obtained from PBMCs. The receptors were gathered from a male donor in good health and CMV-seropositive.

This rearrangement joins TRBV7-8 to TRBJ2-2, with D perhaps TRBD2 (7 bases). The CDR3 is made up of 18 amino acids. Germline V gene lookup returns CDR1 SGHVS and CDR2 FQNEAQ. V shed 4 bases and J shed 5 bases, with 23 bases lying between them. This CDR3 is CASSSTPPGAGVTGELFF. The CDR3 region has the DNA TGTGCCAGCAGCTCAACCCCCCCGGGGGCGGGGGTAACCGGGGAGCTGTTTTTT.

This clone was seen once. This rearrangement joins TRBV27 to TRBJ1-5, with a weak D call TRBD1 (5 bases). This CDR3 is built from 15 residues. Germline values: CDR1 MNHEY, CDR2 SMNVEV (reference sequence). The ends were cut back, 6 bases at V and 1 base at J, with 13 bases in the middle. The CDR3 DNA reads TGTGCCAGCAGACTCCAGGGTGGGAGCAATCAGCCCCAGCATTTT. Translation gives CASRLQGGSNQPQHF.

A single count supports this clone. The chain links TRBV28 to TRBJ1-5, with unresolved D. CDR3 length: 14 amino acids. V shed 1 base and J shed 6 bases, with 10 bases lying between them. CDR1 is MDHEN, CDR2 SYDVKM, per germline. CDR3 nucleotides: TGTGCCAGCAGTTTATCTCGGGCGGGTCAGCCCCAGCATTTT. It translates to CASSLSRAGQPQHF.

The chain links TRBV18 to TRBJ2-7; possibly TRBD2 for D (5 bases). The V and J ends lost 6 bases and 2 bases respectively, with 17 bases between them. Germline V gene data show CDR1 as KGHSH and CDR2 as LQKENI. The CDR3 spans 15 residues. The CDR3 protein is CASSQGPSSAYEQYF. The CDR3 bases are TGTGCCAGCTCCCAAGGGCCTAGCTCGGCCTACGAGCAGTACTTC.

This chain uses TRBV5-1 with TRBJ2-1; D unclear. Between the trimmed V and J ends, which lost 3 bases and 7 bases, there was a span of 8 bases. This CDR3 comprises 12 residues. Germline V gene lookup returns CDR1 SGHRS and CDR2 YFSETQ. The CDR3 coding sequence is TGCGCCAGCAGCTCCCAGTATAATGAGCAGTTCTTC. Amino acid sequence: CASSSQYNEQFF.

This chain joins TRBV11-2 and TRBJ2-7; TRBD2 might be the D (6 bases). The CDR3 extends over 14 amino acids. V was clipped by 8 bases and J by 2 bases, with 16 bases between them. The germline CDR1 and CDR2 sequences are SGHAT and FQNNGV. CDR3 coding DNA: TGTGCCAGCGCCCAGGGACTCGGACCCTACGAGCAGTACTTC. Its protein product is CASAQGLGPYEQYF. The whole variable domain, filled in from reference TRBV11-2 and TRBJ2-7, reads EAGVAQSPRYKIIEKRQSVAFWCNPISGHATLYWYQQILGQGPKLLIQFQNNGVVDDSQLPKDRFSAERLKGVDSTLKIQPAKLEDSAVYLCASAQGLGPYEQYFGPGTRLTVT.

The chain couples TRBV6-6 to TRBJ2-2, with TRBD1 as a possible D gene (6 bases). CDR1 is MNHNY and CDR2 is SVGAGI in the germline V gene (reference sequence). Trimming pared 2 bases from V and 6 bases from J, leaving 16 bases between. The CDR3 totals 16 residues. CDR3 sequence reads: CASSYRGQGKAGELFF. CDR3 bases: TGTGCCAGCAGTTACAGGGGTCAGGGGAAAGCCGGGGAGCTGTTTTTT.

With respect to this clone: The same CDR3 can be traced to other DNA sequences in this sample. V and J are TRBV5-4 and TRBJ1-1; TRBD1 aligns across 9 bases. With 3 bases clipped from V and 1 base from J, the junction kept 7 bases outside the gene matches. Germline values: CDR1 SGHNT, CDR2 YYREEE (reference sequence). The CDR3 is 16 amino acids. The chain's CDR3 is CASSSGQGVGNTEAFF. In DNA, the CDR3 is TGTGCCAGCAGCTCGGGACAGGGCGTGGGGAACACTGAAGCTTTCTTT. The whole variable domain, filled in from reference TRBV5-4 and TRBJ1-1, reads ETGVTQSPTHLIKTRGQQVTLRCSSQSGHNTVSWYQQALGQGPQFIFQYYREEENGRGNFPPRFSGLQFPNYSSELNVNALELDDSALYLCASSSGQGVGNTEAFFGQGTRLTVV.

The chain combines TRBV9 with TRBJ2-2; 10 nucleotides agree with TRBD2. The CDR3 contains 18 residues. Per the germline V gene, CDR1 is SGDLS and CDR2 is YYNGEE. Trimming at V came to 1 base and at J to 0 bases, leaving 6 bases not matched to a gene. CDR3 nucleotide sequence: TGTGCCAGCAGCGTAACCCAGCGGGGGGGCCCGAACACCGGGGAGCTGTTTTTT. Translating it yields CASSVTQRGGPNTGELFF.

The V and J genes are TRBV19 and TRBJ2-2; TRBD2 might be the D (5 bases). The CDR3 sequence is 14 residues long. Germline CDR1 reads LNHDA; CDR2 reads SQIVND (reference sequence). Trimming stripped 5 bases from V and 3 bases from J, with 10 bases between. The CDR3 DNA sequence: TGTGCCAGTAGTGACTACGGAGACACCGGGGAGCTGTTTTTT. Translated, it gives CASSDYGDTGELFF.

The J gene is TRBJ2-3, the V gene TRBV11-2; 10 bases map to TRBD2. The CDR3 is 17 residues long. Trimming removed 1 base from V and 1 base from J; junction bases left unmatched: 5. Germline CDR1 and CDR2: SGHAT and FQNNGV. CDR3: CASSLVVLAGGTDTQYF. DNA for the CDR3: TGTGCCAGCAGCTTAGTGGTCCTAGCGGGGGGCACAGATACGCAGTATTTT.

The chain links TRBV4-3 to TRBJ1-6; weak D call: TRBD1 (6 bases). CDR1 is LGHNA and CDR2 is YSLEER in the germline V gene. The CDR3 is 18 amino acids. Trimming left V 0 bases short and J 5 bases short, with 17 bases between. The CDR3 DNA sequence: TGCGCCAGCAGCCAAGATAGAGCGGGGACACGAGATAATTCACCCCTCCACTTT. The encoded protein is CASSQDRAGTRDNSPLHF.

The chain uses TRBV11-1 and TRBJ1-2, with 9 bases identical to TRBD1. The V segment lost 2 bases and the J segment 6 bases; nucleotides outside the gene matches: 1. Germline V gives CDR1 SGHAT, CDR2 FQDESV (reference sequence). This CDR3 is built from 13 residues. The CDR3 is CASSLRTGDGYTF. The DNA of the CDR3 is TGTGCCAGCAGCTTAAGGACAGGGGATGGCTACACCTTC.